This record looks at one T cell receptor beta chain sequence and its context. The antigen is undetermined. This specimen comes from a study of cytomegalovirus exposure and HLA in healthy donors. Study-wide findings and caveats: HLA allele associations emerged for about 16,000 TCR beta sequences in a later analysis, at 0.05 false discovery rate. Investigators reported 150 to 200 TCR beta chains as tied to cytomegalovirus. Among TCR beta chains of equal frequency, HLA-associated ones were more clonally expanded in a later analysis.

The V gene's germline CDR1 is SGHRS and CDR2 YFSETQ. Trimming cost V 0 bases and J 3 bases, with 15 bases left between them. This CDR3 is 17 amino acids long. The PCR used 60 Vbeta and 13 Jbeta primers. TCRdb's copy holds only in-frame clones and misses some; the assay was immunoSEQ multiplex PCR. The sample gives 210,000 or so clones, 75% to 85% of which show up once; 2.7% is in the top ten. The origin of this receptor is a woman aged 55 to 70 in good health and CMV-seropositive. V and J are TRBV5-1 and TRBJ1-4, with no clear D. The sequenced material came from PBMCs. CDR3 DNA sequence: TGCGCCAGCAGCTTGGGCCGGAGGTCGGGTGCTAATGAAAAACTGTTTTTT. The encoded protein is CASSLGRRSGANEKLFF.